The 26 T cell receptor beta chains presented below share a single source sample, sequenced in a study of beta chain features in type 1 diabetes. Expressed TCRB transcripts got sequenced, as all isolated RNA was reverse transcribed. The repertoire was sequenced with immunoSEQ multiplex PCR; TCRdb's copy has only in-frame clones and lacks some. This repertoire shows approximately 200,000 clones, over 8.5% found once; its top ten account for about 0.037%. The source material was naive CD4+ T cells from blood. The receptors stem from a woman in her late teens or twenties in good health.

This clone has just a few counts. The gene calls are TRBV25-1 and TRBJ1-2; 10 nucleotides agree with TRBD1. The V gene's germline CDR1 is MGHDK and CDR2 SYGVNS. The CDR3 contains 12 residues. J was trimmed by 10 bases and V by 4 bases; bases with no gene match: 3. The CDR3 DNA reads TGTGCCAGCAGTGGGGACAGGGGAGTCTACACCTTC. Translating gives CASSGDRGVYTF.

This clone was picked up a small number of times. Other DNA sequences of this sample code for an identical CDR3. The chain employs TRBV7-3 and TRBJ1-1; no firm D call. V dropped 2 bases and J dropped 0 bases, with 4 bases sitting between them. The CDR3 runs to 13 residues. CDR1 and CDR2 (germline): SGHTA, FQGTGA. CDR3 protein: CASSLSLNTEAFF. The CDR3 DNA sequence: TGTGCCAGCAGCTTATCTCTGAACACTGAAGCTTTCTTT.

A few counts support this clone. The V call is TRBV9, the J call TRBJ2-1, with D unclear. Germline lookup yields CDR1 SGDLS and CDR2 YYNGEE. V was shortened by 0 bases and J by 7 bases, with 8 bases between the two germline ends. This CDR3 comprises 13 residues. The CDR3 loop reads CASSVAPRNEQFF. In DNA form, the CDR3 reads TGTGCCAGCAGCGTAGCCCCCCGGAATGAGCAGTTCTTC.

The gene calls are TRBV30 and TRBJ2-7; a weak D match, TRBD2 (5 bases). CDR3 length: 13 amino acids. Germline V CDR1 and CDR2: GTSNPN, SVGIG (reference sequence). V was pared by 2 bases and J by 6 bases, with 14 bases between. The CDR3 DNA reads TGTGCCTGGAGTAGAGGAGGTCGGGGCGAGCAGTACTTC. Translated: CAWSRGGRGEQYF.

This sequence joins TRBV4-1 and TRBJ2-3; TRBD2 matches 7 bases. V lost 3 bases, J lost 0 bases, and 12 bases stayed unmatched. The germline V gene encodes CDR1 MGHRA and CDR2 YSYEKL. The CDR3 totals 18 residues. As DNA, the CDR3 is TGCGCCAGCAGCCACCCCCTGTCGAGGGAGGGTAGCACAGATACGCAGTATTTT. The encoded protein is CASSHPLSREGSTDTQYF.

The chain uses TRBV14 and TRBJ2-7, with 7 nucleotides matching TRBD1. CDR3 size: 15 residues. Germline lookup yields CDR1 SGHDN and CDR2 FVKESK. V lost 0 bases and J lost 3; bases outside the gene matches: 5. This CDR3 reads CASSQELGGSYEQYF. DNA for the CDR3: TGTGCCAGCAGCCAAGAGCTAGGGGGCAGCTACGAGCAGTACTTC.

This chain joins TRBV4-2 and TRBJ2-7; 11 bases map to TRBD2. Germline CDR1 is LGHNA and CDR2 is YNFKEQ. V was clipped by 5 bases and J by 7 bases; unmatched bases: 4. CDR3 size: 13 residues. The CDR3 reads CASSKLAGVEQYF. The CDR3 bases are TGTGCCAGCAGCAAACTAGCGGGGGTTGAGCAGTACTTC.

This clone was picked up a small number of times. The chain links TRBV11-2 to TRBJ2-1; 12 positions match TRBD2. V lost 6 bases and J lost 8; bases outside the gene matches: 11. CDR1 is SGHAT, CDR2 FQNNGV, per germline. This CDR3 has 16 amino acids. The CDR3 reads CASRKPGLAGDYEQFF. In DNA, the CDR3 is TGTGCCAGCAGAAAACCGGGACTAGCGGGTGACTATGAGCAGTTCTTC.

The chain recombines TRBV10-2 with TRBJ2-2, with a possible D match to TRBD1 (6 bases). V lost 6 bases and J lost 4, with 9 bases in between. Germline assignment: CDR1 WSHSY and CDR2 SAAADI. The CDR3 covers 13 residues. The CDR3 DNA reads TGCGCCAGCAGGCCGACAGGCACCGGGGAGCTGTTTTTT. Its translation: CASRPTGTGELFF.

The chain uses TRBV29-1 and TRBJ2-1; 11 bases map to TRBD2. This CDR3 region has 14 residues. Germline trimming cut 6 bases from V and 4 bases from J; bases unmatched to any gene: 5. Germline V gene sequence: CDR1 SQVTM, CDR2 ANQGSEA. The CDR3 loop reads CSVLAGGQYNEQFF. The CDR3 nucleotides are TGCAGCGTATTAGCGGGGGGGCAATACAATGAGCAGTTCTTC.

The V call is TRBV6-1, the J call TRBJ2-1; TRBD1 agrees at 8 bases. The CDR3 extends over 14 amino acids. The germline CDR1 and CDR2 sequences are MNHNS and SASEGT. Germline trimming cut 3 bases from V and 8 bases from J; bases unmatched to any gene: 6. CDR3 amino acids: CASSDGQGGDEQFF. The DNA for the CDR3 is TGTGCCAGCAGTGACGGACAGGGAGGCGATGAGCAGTTCTTC.

There are a few counts of this clone. The gene calls are TRBV27 and TRBJ2-1, with 14 bases identical to TRBD2. J was trimmed by 9 bases and V by 4 bases; bases with no gene match: 8. Per germline, CDR1 MNHEY and CDR2 SMNVEV (reference sequence). This CDR3 spans 16 amino acids. The CDR3 protein is CASSSTGTSGGAEQFF. The CDR3 coding sequence is TGTGCCAGCAGTTCGACCGGGACTAGCGGGGGTGCTGAGCAGTTCTTC.

The rearrangement joins TRBV6-5 to TRBJ2-5, with 7 bases fitting TRBD2. V dropped 0 bases and J dropped 5; count of bases not matched to a gene: 6. Germline V CDR1 and CDR2: MNHEY, SVGAGI. This CDR3 comprises 15 residues. The DNA of the CDR3 is TGTGCCAGCAGTTACTCGATTTGGGGAGGGGAGACCCAGTACTTC. Protein sequence: CASSYSIWGGETQYF.

This clone appeared a few times. The chain recombines TRBV5-6 with TRBJ1-5, with D uncertain. The CDR3 is 14 amino acids. V shed 1 base and J shed 3 bases, with 8 bases lying between them. Per the germline V gene, CDR1 is SGHDT and CDR2 is YYEEEE. For the CDR3, the DNA is TGTGCCAGCAGCTTGTCGAGGGCCAATCAGCCCCAGCATTTT. This gives the protein CASSLSRANQPQHF.

This clone was recorded at least ten times. V usage is TRBV7-9 and J usage is TRBJ2-3, with D hard to call. The V end lost 3 bases, the J end lost 4 bases, and 2 bases lay between the germline ends. The germline CDR1 and CDR2 sequences are SEHNR and FQNEAQ (reference sequence). The CDR3 consists of 11 residues. In DNA, the CDR3 is TGTGCCAGCAGCTTCGCAGATACGCAGTATTTT. It yields the protein CASSFADTQYF.

The chain couples TRBV5-6 to TRBJ2-5; tentative D call: TRBD2 (5 bases). CDR3 size: 13 residues. The V and J ends lost 2 bases and 5 bases respectively, with 10 bases between them. Per germline, CDR1 SGHDT and CDR2 YYEEEE. CDR3 nucleotide sequence: TGTGCCAGCAGCTTACCTAGCTTGGAGACCCAGTACTTC. Amino acids: CASSLPSLETQYF.

In this sample, this clone turned up a few times. The rearrangement joins TRBV5-1 to TRBJ2-7; 10 nucleotides line up with TRBD1. The CDR3 loop spans 14 amino acids. Losses at the gene ends were 3 bases for V and 6 bases for J; bases not matched to a gene: 6. The germline V gene encodes CDR1 SGHRS and CDR2 YFSETQ. In nucleotides, the CDR3 is TGCGCCAGCAGCTGGACAGGGGGTTTCCGCGAGCAGTACTTC. It codes for CASSWTGGFREQYF.

Only a few counts were recorded for this clone. The gene calls are TRBV7-9 and TRBJ2-1; TRBD2 agrees at 9 bases. The CDR3 length is 19 residues. Germline-derived CDR1 and CDR2 are SEHNR and FQNEAQ (reference sequence). After removal of 2 bases from V and 7 bases from J, the junction contained 18 bases not matched to a gene. CDR3 DNA: TGTGCCAGCAGCTTACAGCAGGGGGTCTGGCGGGAGGGCCGTAATGAGCAGTTCTTC. Translated: CASSLQQGVWREGRNEQFF.

The chain has TRBV28 and TRBJ2-7; 12 positions agree with TRBD2. Germline-derived CDR1 and CDR2 are MDHEN and SYDVKM. The CDR3 contains 17 residues. V was pared by 6 bases and J by 4 bases, with 13 bases of the junction left unmatched. The CDR3 DNA reads as TGTGCCAGCAGCCCCTGGGCTAGCGGGAGGGCCGCGTACGAGCAGTACTTC. Translated: CASSPWASGRAAYEQYF.

The chain is built from TRBV4-1 and TRBJ1-4; D gene uncertain. The CDR3 sequence is 14 residues long. CDR1 MGHRA and CDR2 YSYEKL come from the germline V gene. Trimming pared 0 bases from V and 8 bases from J, leaving 10 bases between. CDR3 in amino acids: CASSQDEGREKLFF. As DNA, the CDR3 is TGCGCCAGCAGCCAAGATGAGGGCCGCGAAAAACTGTTTTTT.

The table lists this clone with a count of one. V usage is TRBV2 and J usage is TRBJ2-1; 8 bases agree with TRBD2. V shed 4 bases and J 6 bases; nucleotides not matched to a gene: 5. The CDR3 is 14 amino acids. Germline CDR1 reads SNHLY; CDR2 reads FYNNEI. CDR3 sequence reads: CASSVREGGNEQFF. The CDR3 coding sequence is TGTGCCAGCAGTGTACGGGAGGGCGGCAATGAGCAGTTCTTC.

The V call is TRBV5-4, the J call TRBJ1-1, with TRBD1 as a possible D gene (5 bases). The germline CDR1 and CDR2 sequences are SGHNT and YYREEE (reference sequence). V was shortened by 4 bases and J by 3 bases, with 13 bases between the two germline ends. CDR3 size: 14 residues. As DNA, the CDR3 is TGTGCCAGCAGCCTGACAGTAGCGGACACTGAAGCTTTCTTT. Protein product: CASSLTVADTEAFF.

The sample holds a few counts of this clone. For the CDR3, the DNA is TGCGCCAGCAGTCAATCGGGGACTAGCGGCACCTACGAGCAGTACTTC. Its translation: CASSQSGTSGTYEQYF. V and J are TRBV23-1 and TRBJ2-7; 11 nucleotides line up with TRBD2. TRBV23-1 is known as an ORF, though its function is uncertain. The CDR3 extends over 16 amino acids. The V and J ends lost 0 bases and 2 bases, in that order; junction bases with no gene match: 3.

As DNA, the CDR3 is TGCGCCAGCAGCCGTAATCCGGGGGAAGGAAACACCATATATTTT. The encoded protein is CASSRNPGEGNTIYF. The chain is built from TRBV5-1 and TRBJ1-3; D possibly corresponds to TRBD1 (5 bases). The CDR3 extends over 15 amino acids. Trimming left V 4 bases short and J 4 bases short, with 15 bases between. CDR1 is SGHRS and CDR2 is YFSETQ in the germline V gene. Complete variable domain (other parts from reference TRBV5-1 and TRBJ1-3): KAGVTQTPRYLIKTRGQQVTLSCSPISGHRSVSWYQQTPGQGLQFLFEYFSETQRNKGNFPGRFSGRQFSNSRSEMNVSTLELGDSALYLCASSRNPGEGNTIYFGEGSWLTVV.

The DNA for the CDR3 is TGTGCCAGCTGCGCGGAGTTCAACTATGGCTACACCTTC. This sequence encodes CASCAEFNYGYTF. The chain is built from TRBV2 and TRBJ1-2; D is undetermined. V lost 8 bases to trimming and J lost 2 bases, with 12 bases between them. The CDR3 length is 13 residues. From germline, CDR1 is SNHLY and CDR2 FYNNEI. Based on the CDR3 plus reference TRBV2 and TRBJ1-2, the full variable domain is EPEVTQTPSHQVTQMGQEVILRCVPISNHLYFYWYRQILGQKVEFLVSFYNNEISEKSEIFDDQFSVERPDGSNFTLKIRSTKLEDSAMYFCASCAEFNYGYTFGSGTRLTVV.

This clone was recorded a few times. This chain connects TRBV6-5 to TRBJ2-3, with 7 nucleotides matching TRBD2. The V gene end was trimmed by 6 bases and the J gene end by 5 bases; junction bases not matched to a gene: 8. The CDR3 extends over 14 amino acids. Germline CDR1 is MNHEY and CDR2 is SVGAGI. CDR3 sequence reads: CASRPGTTKDTQYF. In DNA, the CDR3 is TGTGCCAGCAGACCCGGGACTACTAAAGATACGCAGTATTTT.